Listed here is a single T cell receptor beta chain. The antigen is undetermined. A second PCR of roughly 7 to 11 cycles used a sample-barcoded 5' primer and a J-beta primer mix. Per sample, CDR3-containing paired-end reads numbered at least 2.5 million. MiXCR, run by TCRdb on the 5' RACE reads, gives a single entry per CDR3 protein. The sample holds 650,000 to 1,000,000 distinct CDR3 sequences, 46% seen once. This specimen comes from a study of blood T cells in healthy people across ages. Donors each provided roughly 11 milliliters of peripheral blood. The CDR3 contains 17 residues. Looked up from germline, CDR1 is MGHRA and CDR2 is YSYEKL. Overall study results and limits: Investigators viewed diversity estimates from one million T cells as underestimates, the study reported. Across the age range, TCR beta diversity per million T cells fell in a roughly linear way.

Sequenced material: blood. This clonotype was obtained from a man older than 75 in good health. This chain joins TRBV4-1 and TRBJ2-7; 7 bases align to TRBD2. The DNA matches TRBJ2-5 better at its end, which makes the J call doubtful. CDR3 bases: TGCGCCAGCAGCCAAGATATTGGCCAGCGGGGTAAAGAGACCCAGTACTTC. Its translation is CASSQDIGQRGKETQYF.